Sequencing of this T cell receptor (beta chain) was carried out in a study of T cell responses to AZD1222 COVID-19 vaccine. Remarks on this clone: No antigen is known for it. This sample includes further DNA sequences coding for the same CDR3.

Study results and limitations: Donors were largely white British and mainly female; clonal diversity was possibly underestimated. Sampling captured repertoires only after the peak T cell response. Baseline testing showed seropositivity in only a handful of AZD1222 recipients. Spike-specific TCR breadth and depth grew following two AZD1222 doses.

Produced via immunoSEQ multiplex PCR; TCRdb's table is partial and in-frame only. The profile covers approximately 100,000 clones, with about 82% appearing a single time and about 1.5% taken by the ten largest. The CDR3 extends over 11 amino acids. V was clipped by 1 base and J by 4 bases, with 4 bases between them. Germline CDR1 DFQATT, CDR2 SNEGSKA (reference sequence). The material sequenced was peripheral blood, taken on day 0 of AZD1222 vaccination. This clonotype was obtained from an adult in good health. The chain uses TRBV20-1 and TRBJ1-2; D uncertain. The DNA of the CDR3 is TGCAGTGCTAGAGGGGGCTATGGCTACACCTTC. Translating it yields CSARGGYGYTF.